Listed below are T cell receptor beta chains from one sample, sequenced in a study of CXCR3-negative and CXCR3-positive naive CD8 T cells. TCRdb reanalyzed the 5' RACE reads, giving one entry per CDR3 protein sequence and no DNA. The sample shows approximately 98,000 distinct CDR3 sequences, and 0.9% to 1.2% sits with its ten largest clones. Sequenced sample: naive CXCR3+ CD8+ T cells from blood. These receptors all come from a human donor in good health. Some clones in this sample may be carry-over from other donors' samples. Each CDR3 is given with its conserved first and last residue.

j_gene: TRBJ2-5; v_gene: TRBV10-3; CDR3aa: CAISESRTAGETQYF
j_gene: TRBJ1-6; v_gene: TRBV20-1; CDR3aa: CSATSPRGGYSPLHF
j_gene: TRBJ2-7; v_gene: TRBV12-3/TRBV12-4; CDR3aa: CASSFGLRKDEQYF
j_gene: TRBJ2-5; v_gene: TRBV10-3; CDR3aa: CAISGSGGHQETQYF
j_gene: TRBJ2-3; v_gene: TRBV7-9; CDR3aa: CASSPPRPGGAEDTQYF
j_gene: TRBJ2-7; v_gene: TRBV27; CDR3aa: CASSVAGDIYEQYF
j_gene: TRBJ2-2; v_gene: TRBV11-2; CDR3aa: CASDLEGGVRELFF
j_gene: TRBJ1-5; v_gene: TRBV6-6; CDR3aa: CASSTDRENQPQHF
j_gene: TRBJ2-3; v_gene: TRBV6-4; CDR3aa: CASGGTSGGIPGDTQYF
j_gene: TRBJ2-1; v_gene: TRBV6-2/TRBV6-3; CDR3aa: CASSPMDGYNEQFF
j_gene: TRBJ2-7; v_gene: TRBV15; CDR3aa: CATSRGRGTSYEQYF
j_gene: TRBJ2-7; v_gene: TRBV4-2; CDR3aa: CASSQHKSGGAQSYEQYF
j_gene: TRBJ1-1; v_gene: TRBV30; CDR3aa: CAWSVGYLNTEAFF
j_gene: TRBJ2-1; v_gene: TRBV11-2; CDR3aa: CASSPAGRGSYNEQFF
j_gene: TRBJ1-1; v_gene: TRBV6-5; CDR3aa: CASSYVAGGDTEAFF
j_gene: TRBJ2-7; v_gene: TRBV29-1; CDR3aa: CSAPVAGTNEQYF
j_gene: TRBJ2-2; v_gene: TRBV24-1; CDR3aa: CATTEGQLNTGELFF
j_gene: TRBJ2-1; v_gene: TRBV7-2; CDR3aa: CASRGTSSPRTGGNEQFF
j_gene: TRBJ2-2; v_gene: TRBV5-1; CDR3aa: CASSLARATGELFF
j_gene: TRBJ2-2; v_gene: TRBV7-8; CDR3aa: CASSSRLAMDTGELFF
j_gene: TRBJ2-2; v_gene: TRBV20-1; CDR3aa: CSASLTRELFF
j_gene: TRBJ2-5; v_gene: TRBV12-3/TRBV12-4; CDR3aa: CASRPPYQETQYF
j_gene: TRBJ2-7; v_gene: TRBV5-1; CDR3aa: CASSLLDRESSYEQYF
j_gene: TRBJ2-1; v_gene: TRBV4-1; CDR3aa: CASSQARLAGVYNEQFF
j_gene: TRBJ2-5; v_gene: TRBV7-2; CDR3aa: CASSSTGEGIQETQYF
j_gene: TRBJ2-1; v_gene: TRBV19; CDR3aa: CASSSGTGVDNEQFF
j_gene: TRBJ2-1; v_gene: TRBV4-1; CDR3aa: CASSQEGRTYNEQFF
j_gene: TRBJ2-7; v_gene: TRBV4-3; CDR3aa: CASSHPPGSSSYEQYF
j_gene: TRBJ2-2; v_gene: TRBV28; CDR3aa: CASSPRNTGELFF
j_gene: TRBJ1-2; v_gene: TRBV4-3; CDR3aa: CASSQDQGSYGYTF
j_gene: TRBJ2-7; v_gene: TRBV5-1; CDR3aa: CASSSRGLAGDEHTYEQYF
j_gene: TRBJ2-3; v_gene: TRBV4-3; CDR3aa: CASSHRGPGQGISDTQYF
j_gene: TRBJ2-7; v_gene: TRBV4-2; CDR3aa: CASSQESGGSYEQYF
j_gene: TRBJ1-2; v_gene: TRBV20-1; CDR3aa: CSARDGPAWEYYGYTF
j_gene: TRBJ2-7; v_gene: TRBV9; CDR3aa: CASSFGRGDYEQYF
j_gene: TRBJ1-6; v_gene: TRBV28; CDR3aa: CASSLSGSFNSPLHF
j_gene: TRBJ2-7; v_gene: TRBV6-5; CDR3aa: CASSDSYNEQYF
j_gene: TRBJ2-7; v_gene: TRBV5-1; CDR3aa: CASSIDSQGYEQYF
j_gene: TRBJ2-1; v_gene: TRBV28; CDR3aa: CASSKPIDRAVYNEQFF
j_gene: TRBJ2-5; v_gene: TRBV7-9; CDR3aa: CASSLGPGITF
j_gene: TRBJ2-2; v_gene: TRBV7-9; CDR3aa: CASGGTETGELFF
j_gene: TRBJ1-6; v_gene: TRBV15; CDR3aa: CATSRARDSSYNSPLHF
j_gene: TRBJ2-1; v_gene: TRBV29-1; CDR3aa: CSVERVGTVYNEQFF
j_gene: TRBJ2-7; v_gene: TRBV4-1; CDR3aa: CASSQAGRSYEQYF
j_gene: TRBJ1-1; v_gene: TRBV12-3/TRBV12-4; CDR3aa: CASSLGKTIGAEAFF
j_gene: TRBJ1-2; v_gene: TRBV19; CDR3aa: CASSIPAGGGEGYTF
j_gene: TRBJ2-7; v_gene: TRBV28; CDR3aa: CASRGTGGADEQYF
j_gene: TRBJ1-4; v_gene: TRBV6-6; CDR3aa: CASSVLGTPINEKLFF
j_gene: TRBJ2-3; v_gene: TRBV4-2; CDR3aa: CASSQVLGRGTSDTQYF
j_gene: TRBJ2-2; v_gene: TRBV7-9; CDR3aa: CASSMARWGGFTGELFF
j_gene: TRBJ2-1; v_gene: TRBV25-1; CDR3aa: CASSVANYNEQFF
j_gene: TRBJ1-1; v_gene: TRBV7-3; CDR3aa: CASTTTGRTEAFF
j_gene: TRBJ2-2; v_gene: TRBV23-1; CDR3aa: CASSQRDRGQISRNTGELFF
j_gene: TRBJ1-1; v_gene: TRBV5-1; CDR3aa: CASSLVRIMNTEAFF
j_gene: TRBJ2-7; v_gene: TRBV6-1; CDR3aa: CASSPETGTSYEQYF